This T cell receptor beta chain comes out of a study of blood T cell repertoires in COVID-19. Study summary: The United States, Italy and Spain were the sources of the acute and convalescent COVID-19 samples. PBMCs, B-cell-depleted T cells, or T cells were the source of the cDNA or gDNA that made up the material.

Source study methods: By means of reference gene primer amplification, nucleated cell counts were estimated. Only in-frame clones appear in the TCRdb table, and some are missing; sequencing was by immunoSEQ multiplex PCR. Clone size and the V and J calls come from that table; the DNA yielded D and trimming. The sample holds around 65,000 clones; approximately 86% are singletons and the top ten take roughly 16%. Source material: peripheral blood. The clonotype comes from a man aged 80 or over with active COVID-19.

The CDR3 DNA sequence: TGTGCCAGCAGTTTATCGCCAGGATCATCCTATGGCTACACCTTC. It yields the protein CASSLSPGSSYGYTF. This rearrangement joins TRBV27 to TRBJ1-2, with no clear D. The CDR3 is 15 residues long. V lost 0 bases and J lost 4, with 12 bases in between. CDR1 is MNHEY, CDR2 SMNVEV, per germline (reference sequence).